The rows below give T cell receptor beta chains drawn from one sample of a study of cytomegalovirus exposure and HLA in healthy donors. The repertoire was sequenced with immunoSEQ multiplex PCR; TCRdb's copy has only in-frame clones and lacks some. The table records 75,000 to 90,000 clones, 85% to 95% of them present only once. Sequences were obtained from PBMCs. Receptors were obtained from a woman under 30 in good health and CMV-seronegative. Each CDR3 is given with its conserved first and last residue. Each record gives: CDR3 length, clone size, J gene, V gene, D gene, CDR3 protein, CDR3 DNA. A D gene is named only where the DNA matches it firmly. Clone size, where shown, is once, few, many, or a class for clones that have expanded.

14 - TRBJ1-5 TRBV4-1 - CASSQGGGEQPQHF TGCGCCAGCAGCCAAGGAGGAGGGGAACAGCCCCAGCATTTT
13 - TRBJ2-7 TRBV2 TRBD1 CASSATGKNEQYF TGTGCCAGCAGTGCGACAGGGAAGAACGAGCAGTACTTC
14 - TRBJ2-7 TRBV6-1 - CASSERARGGEQYF TGTGCCAGCAGTGAACGAGCCAGGGGCGGCGAGCAGTACTTC
12 - TRBJ1-2 TRBV6-5 - CASREAGYGYTF TGTGCCAGCAGGGAGGCGGGCTATGGCTACACCTTC
17 - TRBJ2-7 TRBV7-7 TRBD1 CASSLVGGQGILYEQYF TGTGCCAGCAGCTTAGTCGGAGGACAGGGGATTTTATACGAGCAGTACTTC
15 - TRBJ1-2 TRBV28 TRBD1 CASSRQGSKSYGYTF TGTGCCAGCAGTCGACAGGGATCAAAAAGCTATGGCTACACCTTC
13 - TRBJ1-2 TRBV5-8 - CASSPRQDYGYTF TGTGCCAGCAGCCCCAGACAGGACTATGGCTACACCTTC
17 - TRBJ2-1 TRBV10-3 TRBD2 CAISESKRGGLAGEQFF TGTGCCATCAGTGAATCTAAAAGAGGTGGGCTAGCGGGTGAGCAGTTCTTC
16 - TRBJ1-1 TRBV2 - CASSELQNMLNTEAFF TGTGCCAGCAGTGAACTCCAGAACATGCTGAACACTGAAGCTTTCTTT
14 once TRBJ1-5 TRBV10-3 TRBD1 CAISEQGAGQPQHF TGTGCCATCAGTGAGCAGGGGGCAGGTCAGCCCCAGCATTTT
14 - TRBJ1-2 TRBV2 - CASSPSGTRYGYTF TGTGCCAGCAGTCCCTCGGGGACAAGATATGGCTACACCTTC
16 - TRBJ2-1 TRBV19 - CASRQREGGSYNEQFF TGTGCCAGCCGCCAGCGGGAAGGGGGCTCCTACAATGAGCAGTTCTTC
12 - TRBJ1-1 TRBV28 - CASSPLDTEAFF TGTGCCAGCAGTCCCCTTGACACTGAAGCTTTCTTT
14 - TRBJ1-2 TRBV7-9 TRBD1 CASNRQGADYGYTF TGTGCCAGCAACCGGCAGGGGGCGGACTATGGCTACACCTTC
13 - TRBJ2-7 TRBV7-9 TRBD1 CASSRTGVAGQYF TGTGCCAGCAGCCGTACAGGGGTCGCGGGGCAGTACTTC
17 once TRBJ1-5 TRBV15 - CATSRDRLGQPNQPQHF TGTGCCACCAGCAGAGATCGCCTAGGACAGCCTAATCAGCCCCAGCATTTT
17 - TRBJ2-1 TRBV2 TRBD1 CASSEVKGQGAYNEQFF TGTGCCAGCAGTGAAGTAAAAGGGCAGGGGGCCTACAATGAGCAGTTCTTC
16 - TRBJ1-2 TRBV6-6 - CASNPLQGKMDYGYTF TGTGCCAGCAACCCGCTTCAGGGGAAAATGGACTATGGCTACACCTTC
15 - TRBJ1-6 TRBV5-8 - CASSSNQGGNSPLHF TGTGCCAGCAGCTCCAACCAAGGAGGTAATTCACCCCTCCACTTT
15 - TRBJ2-3 TRBV5-1 - CASSLAGRDTDTQYF TGCGCCAGCAGCTTGGCCGGCAGGGACACAGATACGCAGTATTTT
14 - TRBJ2-4 TRBV4-3 - CASSQVTRQNIQYF TGCGCCAGCAGCCAAGTGACAAGACAAAACATTCAGTACTTC
14 - TRBJ1-6 TRBV2 TRBD1 CASSETGINSPLHF TGTGCCAGCAGTGAGACAGGGATTAATTCACCCCTCCACTTT
15 - TRBJ2-3 TRBV2 TRBD1 CASSVWQGAADTQYF TGTGCCAGCAGTGTCTGGCAGGGGGCTGCAGATACGCAGTATTTT
17 - TRBJ1-4 TRBV4-3 - CASSQDNPAEVNEKLFF TGCGCCAGCAGCCAAGATAATCCGGCAGAGGTTAATGAAAAACTGTTTTTT
17 once TRBJ1-4 TRBV28 - CASSYGGQETTNEKLFF TGTGCCAGCAGTTATGGGGGACAAGAAACAACTAATGAAAAACTGTTTTTT